Listed below are T cell receptor beta chains from one sample, sequenced in a study of blood T cell repertoires in COVID-19. Sequencing was performed with immunoSEQ multiplex PCR; in TCRdb, only in-frame clones are kept and a portion is missing. The profile shows around 100,000 clones, roughly nine tenths of them singletons. Source material: peripheral blood. The receptors were sampled from a man aged 50-60 years with acute or convalescent COVID-19. Both conserved end residues are part of each CDR3. The D gene is left open where the match is weak.

len	v_gene	j_gene	d_gene	CDR3nt	CDR3aa
13	TRBV5-4	TRBJ2-7	NA	TGTGCCAGCAGCACAGGGCCCTCCTACGAGCAGTACTTC	CASSTGPSYEQYF
15	TRBV30	TRBJ1-3	NA	TGTGCCTGGAGTCGCGGCCACTCTTCCGGAAACACCATATATTTT	CAWSRGHSSGNTIYF
16	TRBV24-1	TRBJ2-3	TRBD1	TGTGCCACCAGTGATCCTTCCGGGACAGGGACAGATACGCAGTATTTT	CATSDPSGTGTDTQYF
15	TRBV4-1	TRBJ1-3	NA	TGCGCCAGCAGCCAAGGGGGAGGGAATGGAAACACCATATATTTT	CASSQGGGNGNTIYF
13	TRBV5-4	TRBJ2-7	NA	TGTGCCAGCAGCGACCGGGGCTCCTACGAGCAGTACTTC	CASSDRGSYEQYF
16	TRBV11-3	TRBJ2-3	TRBD2	TGTGCCAGCAGCTTGCGGCGAGCGGGAGGGACAGATACGCAGTATTTT	CASSLRRAGGTDTQYF
13	TRBV5-1	TRBJ2-7	NA	TGCGCCAGCAGCCCGGGTCTTGCTAACGAGCAGTACTTC	CASSPGLANEQYF
15	TRBV5-1	TRBJ2-1	TRBD2	TGCGCCAGCAGCCTTAGCGGGAGTTCCTACAATGAGCAGTTCTTC	CASSLSGSSYNEQFF
11	TRBV5-4	TRBJ2-1	NA	TGTGCCAGCAGCCGAGGGCCAGCACAGTTCTTC	CASSRGPAQFF
15	TRBV11-3	TRBJ2-1	TRBD2	TGTGCCAGCAGCTTAAGGACTAGCTCCTACAATGAGCAGTTCTTC	CASSLRTSSYNEQFF
11	TRBV10-3	TRBJ2-1	NA	TGTGCCATCAGACAATACAATGAGCAGTTCTTC	CAIRQYNEQFF
15	TRBV7-9	TRBJ2-7	TRBD1	TGTGCCAGCAGCGGGAAGGGACAGGGGGCGGTTGAGCAGTACTTC	CASSGKGQGAVEQYF
13	TRBV19	TRBJ1-5	NA	TGTGCCAGTTCACGGGGGGCCGGTCAGCCCCAGCATTTT	CASSRGAGQPQHF
14	TRBV18	TRBJ2-5	TRBD2	TGTGCCAGCTCACGCCTAGCGGGGTCAGAGACCCAGTACTTC	CASSRLAGSETQYF
12	TRBV6-2/TRBV6-3	TRBJ1-1	NA	TGTGCCAGCAGTTACCCGAGCACTGAAGCTTTCTTT	CASSYPSTEAFF
17	TRBV18	TRBJ2-3	TRBD2	TGTGCCAGCCCAACAGGACTAGCAGCTAGTAGCACAGATACGCAGTATTTT	CASPTGLAASSTDTQYF